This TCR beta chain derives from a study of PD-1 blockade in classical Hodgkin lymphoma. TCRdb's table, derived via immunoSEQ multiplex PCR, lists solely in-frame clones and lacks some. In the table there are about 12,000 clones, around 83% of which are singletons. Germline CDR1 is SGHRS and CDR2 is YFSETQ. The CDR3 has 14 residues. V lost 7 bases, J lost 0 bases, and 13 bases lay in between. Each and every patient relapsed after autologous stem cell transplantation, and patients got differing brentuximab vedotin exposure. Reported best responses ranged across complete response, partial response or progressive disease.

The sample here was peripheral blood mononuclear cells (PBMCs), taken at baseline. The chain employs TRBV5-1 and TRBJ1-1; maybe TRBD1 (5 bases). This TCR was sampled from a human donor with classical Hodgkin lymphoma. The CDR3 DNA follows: TGCGCCAGCGGTCGGGGGAGCATGAACACTGAAGCTTTCTTT. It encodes CASGRGSMNTEAFF.